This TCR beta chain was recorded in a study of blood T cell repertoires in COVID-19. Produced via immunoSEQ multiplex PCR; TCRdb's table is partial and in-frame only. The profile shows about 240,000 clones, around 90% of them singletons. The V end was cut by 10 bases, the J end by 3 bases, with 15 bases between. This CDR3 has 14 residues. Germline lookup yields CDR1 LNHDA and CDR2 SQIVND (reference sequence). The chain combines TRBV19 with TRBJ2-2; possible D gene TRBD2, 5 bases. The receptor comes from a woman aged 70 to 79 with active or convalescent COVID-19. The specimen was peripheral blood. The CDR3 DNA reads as TGTGCCACCAGAGAGCGGATCTACACCGGGGAGCTGTTTTTT. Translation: CATRERIYTGELFF.